This TCR beta chain was obtained from a study of CD8 T cells in ankylosing spondylitis. In this sample, this clonotype is medium-sized. No antigen is known for it. Whole-study results and caveats: A TCR beta motif of eight highly homologous variants appeared characteristic of ankylosing spondylitis blood.

Germline assignment: CDR1 KGHDR and CDR2 SFDVKD. This CDR3 has 16 amino acids. Losses at the gene ends were 4 bases for V and 7 bases for J; bases not matched to a gene: 7. Quantitative barcoded 5'-RACE was used to prepare TCR beta libraries. Each CDR3 protein is one row after TCRdb ran MiXCR on the 5' RACE reads. Altogether some 54,000 distinct CDR3 sequences are present, 6.5% to 8% being singletons, with the ten largest covering over 6.5%. This chain links TRBV24-1 with TRBJ2-1; TRBD2 aligns across 12 bases. The sequenced sample was blood, either unsorted or a sorted T cell fraction (not recorded which). The clonotype comes from a female donor with ankylosing spondylitis or in good health (not recorded which). Here the CDR3 reads CATSDELAGGRNEQFF. CDR3 nucleotide sequence: TGTGCCACCAGTGACGAACTAGCGGGGGGTCGTAATGAGCAGTTCTTC.